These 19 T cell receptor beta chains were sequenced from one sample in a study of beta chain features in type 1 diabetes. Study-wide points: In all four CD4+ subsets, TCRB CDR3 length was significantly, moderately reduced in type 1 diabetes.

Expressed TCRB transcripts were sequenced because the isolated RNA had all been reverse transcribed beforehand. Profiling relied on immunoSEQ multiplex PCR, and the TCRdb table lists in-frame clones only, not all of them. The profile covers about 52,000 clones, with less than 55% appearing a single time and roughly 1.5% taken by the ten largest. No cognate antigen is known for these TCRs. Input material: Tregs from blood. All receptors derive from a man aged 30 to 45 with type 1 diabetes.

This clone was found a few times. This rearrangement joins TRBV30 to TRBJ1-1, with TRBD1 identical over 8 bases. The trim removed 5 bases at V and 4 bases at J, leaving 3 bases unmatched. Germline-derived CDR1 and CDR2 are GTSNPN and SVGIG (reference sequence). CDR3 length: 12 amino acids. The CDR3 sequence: CAWAQGATEAFF. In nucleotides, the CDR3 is TGTGCCTGGGCTCAGGGGGCCACTGAAGCTTTCTTT.

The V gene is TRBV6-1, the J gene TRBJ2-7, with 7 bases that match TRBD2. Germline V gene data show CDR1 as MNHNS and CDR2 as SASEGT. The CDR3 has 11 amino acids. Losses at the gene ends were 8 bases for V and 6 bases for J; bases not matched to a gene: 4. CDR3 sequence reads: CASYSSGEQYF. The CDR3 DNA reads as TGTGCCAGCTATTCTAGCGGCGAGCAGTACTTC.

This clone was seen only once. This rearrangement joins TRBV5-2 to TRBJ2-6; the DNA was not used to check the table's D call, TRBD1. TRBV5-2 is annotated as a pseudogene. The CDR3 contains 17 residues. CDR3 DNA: TGTGCCAGCAACCAGGTGAGTACACAAAGTCGGGCCAACGTCCTGACTTTC. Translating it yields CASNQVSTQSRANVLTF.

CDR3 in DNA: TGTGCCAGCAGAGATCGACAGGGGAGAGAAAAACTGTTTTTT. This sequence encodes CASRDRQGREKLFF. The chain links TRBV6-5 to TRBJ1-4; 8 bases are shared with TRBD1. The ends lost 6 bases at V and 8 bases at J; junction bases unmatched: 8. Germline V gives CDR1 MNHEY, CDR2 SVGAGI. This CDR3 spans 14 amino acids.

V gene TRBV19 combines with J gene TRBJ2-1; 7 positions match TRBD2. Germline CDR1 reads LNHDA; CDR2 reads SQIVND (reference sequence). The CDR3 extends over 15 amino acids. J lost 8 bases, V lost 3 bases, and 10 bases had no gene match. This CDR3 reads CASSMVGRRGDEQFF. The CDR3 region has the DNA TGTGCCAGTAGTATGGTCGGGAGGCGAGGCGATGAGCAGTTCTTC.

The DNA of the CDR3 is TGTGCCAGCAGCGTGGGACAGCCCACAGATACGCAGTATTTT. Amino acid sequence: CASSVGQPTDTQYF. The chain is built from TRBV9 and TRBJ2-3; 7 nucleotides agree with TRBD1. The CDR3 covers 14 residues. Looked up from germline, CDR1 is SGDLS and CDR2 is YYNGEE. J gave up 2 bases and V 2 bases, and 2 bases lay outside the gene matches.

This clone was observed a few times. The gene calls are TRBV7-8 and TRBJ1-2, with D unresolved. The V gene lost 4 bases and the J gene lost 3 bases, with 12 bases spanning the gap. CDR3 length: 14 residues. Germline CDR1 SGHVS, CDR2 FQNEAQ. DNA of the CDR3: TGTGCCAGCAGCTCTGGTACAGAATACTATGGCTACACCTTC. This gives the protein CASSSGTEYYGYTF.

DNA of the CDR3: TGCAGCGTGAAGGGACTAGCGGGAGAGGTTGACGCAGATACGCAGTATTTT. Translation: CSVKGLAGEVDADTQYF. This chain links TRBV29-1 with TRBJ2-3, with 14 bases that match TRBD2. CDR1 is SQVTM and CDR2 is ANQGSEA in the germline V gene. The CDR3 covers 17 residues. V shed 6 bases and J 4 bases; nucleotides not matched to a gene: 12.

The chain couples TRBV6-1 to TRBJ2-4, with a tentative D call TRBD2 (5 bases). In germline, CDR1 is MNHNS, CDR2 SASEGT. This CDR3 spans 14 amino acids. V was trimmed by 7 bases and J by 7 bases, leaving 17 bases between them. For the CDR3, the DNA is TGTGCCAGCACTTCGGCGGCGGGTGGGAACATTCAGTACTTC. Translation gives CASTSAAGGNIQYF.

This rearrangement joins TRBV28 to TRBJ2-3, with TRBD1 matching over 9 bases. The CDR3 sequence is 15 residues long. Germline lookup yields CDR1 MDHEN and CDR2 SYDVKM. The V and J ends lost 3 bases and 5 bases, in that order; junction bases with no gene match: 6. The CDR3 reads CASSFWDRAEDTQYF. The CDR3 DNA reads TGTGCCAGCAGTTTTTGGGACAGGGCTGAAGATACGCAGTATTTT.

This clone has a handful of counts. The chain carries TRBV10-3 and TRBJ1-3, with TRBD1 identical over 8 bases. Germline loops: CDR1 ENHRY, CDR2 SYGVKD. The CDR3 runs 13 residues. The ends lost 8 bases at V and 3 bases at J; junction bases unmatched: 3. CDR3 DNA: TGTGCCATCGGACAGGGAGGTGGAAACACCATATATTTT. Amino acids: CAIGQGGGNTIYF.

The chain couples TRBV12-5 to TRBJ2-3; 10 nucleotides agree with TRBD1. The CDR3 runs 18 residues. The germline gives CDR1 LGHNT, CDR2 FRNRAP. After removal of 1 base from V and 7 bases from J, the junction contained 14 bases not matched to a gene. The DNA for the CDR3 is TGTGCTAGTGGTTTGGGCGGGACAGGGGATCCCCGGGATAATACGCAGTATTTT. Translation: CASGLGGTGDPRDNTQYF.

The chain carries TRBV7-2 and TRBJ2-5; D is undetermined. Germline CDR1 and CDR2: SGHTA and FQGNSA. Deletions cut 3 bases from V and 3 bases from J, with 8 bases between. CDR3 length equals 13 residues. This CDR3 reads CASSLYPEETQYF. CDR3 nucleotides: TGTGCCAGCAGCTTGTACCCAGAAGAGACCCAGTACTTC.

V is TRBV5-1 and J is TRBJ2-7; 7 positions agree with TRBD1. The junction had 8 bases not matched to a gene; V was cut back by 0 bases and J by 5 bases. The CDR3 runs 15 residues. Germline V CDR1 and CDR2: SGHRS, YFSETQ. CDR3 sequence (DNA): TGCGCCAGCAGCTTGGTTTACAGGGGAGAAGACGAGCAGTACTTC. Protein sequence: CASSLVYRGEDEQYF.

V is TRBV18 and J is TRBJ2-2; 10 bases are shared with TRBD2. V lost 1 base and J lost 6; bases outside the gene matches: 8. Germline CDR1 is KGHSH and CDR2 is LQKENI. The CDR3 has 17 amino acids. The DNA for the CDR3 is TGTGCCAGCTCACCACGGACTAGCGGAGAAGGTCCCGGGGAGCTGTTTTTT. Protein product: CASSPRTSGEGPGELFF.

CDR3 DNA sequence: TGTGCCAGTTTCAGGACAGTGTCGAACACTGAAGCTTTCTTT. Translated: CASFRTVSNTEAFF. The chain carries TRBV19 and TRBJ1-1, with TRBD1 as a possible D gene (6 bases). Deletions cut 8 bases from V and 1 base from J, with 14 bases between. Germline V CDR1 and CDR2: LNHDA, SQIVND (reference sequence). The CDR3 has 14 amino acids.

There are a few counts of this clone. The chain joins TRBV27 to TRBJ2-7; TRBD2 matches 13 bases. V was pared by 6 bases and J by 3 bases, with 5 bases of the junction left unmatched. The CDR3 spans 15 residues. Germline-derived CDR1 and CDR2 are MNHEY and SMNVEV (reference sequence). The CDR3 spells CASRPGTSGDYEQYF. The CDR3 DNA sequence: TGTGCCAGCAGGCCCGGGACTAGCGGGGACTACGAGCAGTACTTC.

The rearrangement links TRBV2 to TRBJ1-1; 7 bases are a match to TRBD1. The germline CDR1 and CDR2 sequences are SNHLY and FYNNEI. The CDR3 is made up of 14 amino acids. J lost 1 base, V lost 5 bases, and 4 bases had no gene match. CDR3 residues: CASSIQGQNTEAFF. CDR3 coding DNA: TGTGCCAGCAGTATACAGGGGCAGAACACTGAAGCTTTCTTT.

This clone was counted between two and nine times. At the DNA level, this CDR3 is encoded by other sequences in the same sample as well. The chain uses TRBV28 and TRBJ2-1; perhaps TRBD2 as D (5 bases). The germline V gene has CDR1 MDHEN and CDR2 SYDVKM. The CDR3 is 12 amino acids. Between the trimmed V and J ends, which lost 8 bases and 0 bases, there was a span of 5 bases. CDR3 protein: CASGSSYNEQFF. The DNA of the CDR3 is TGTGCCAGCGGGAGCTCCTACAATGAGCAGTTCTTC.